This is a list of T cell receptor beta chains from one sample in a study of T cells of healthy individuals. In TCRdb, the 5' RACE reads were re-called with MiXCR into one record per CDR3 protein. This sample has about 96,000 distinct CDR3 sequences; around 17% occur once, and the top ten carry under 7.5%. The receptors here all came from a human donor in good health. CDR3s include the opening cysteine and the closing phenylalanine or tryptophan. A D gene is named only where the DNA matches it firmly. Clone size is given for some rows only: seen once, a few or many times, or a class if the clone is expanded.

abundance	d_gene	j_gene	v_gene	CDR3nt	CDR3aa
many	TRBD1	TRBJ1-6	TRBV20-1	TGCAGTGCTAGAAGACAGGGATCACCCCTCCACTTT	CSARRQGSPLHF
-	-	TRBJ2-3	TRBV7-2	TGTGCCAGCAGCTCGAATTGGCAAGATACGCAGTATTTT	CASSSNWQDTQYF
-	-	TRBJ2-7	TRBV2	TGTGCCAGCAGCTACAGCCCATACGAGCAGTACTTC	CASSYSPYEQYF
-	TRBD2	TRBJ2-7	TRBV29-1	TGCAGCGCACTAGCGGGAGGGGTCTCCTACGAGCAGTACTTC	CSALAGGVSYEQYF
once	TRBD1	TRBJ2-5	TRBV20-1	TGCAGTGCGGGTAGCCTCTTCGACAGGGCAGGCGAGACCCAGTACTTC	CSAGSLFDRAGETQYF
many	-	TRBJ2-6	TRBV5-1	TGCGCCAGTGATCCAGGGGCTGGGGCCAACGTCCTGACTTTC	CASDPGAGANVLTF
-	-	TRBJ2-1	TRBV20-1	TGCAGTGCCCGCCCGACTAGTTGGCGCAATGAGCAGTTCTTC	CSARPTSWRNEQFF
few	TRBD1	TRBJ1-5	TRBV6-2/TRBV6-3	TGTGCCAGCAGCCCCGTGACAGGGATGAGAAATCAGCCCCAGCATTTT	CASSPVTGMRNQPQHF
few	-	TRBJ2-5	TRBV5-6	TGTGCCAGCAGCTTTGGACAGCACCACGAGACCCAGTACTTC	CASSFGQHHETQYF
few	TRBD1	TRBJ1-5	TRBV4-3	TGCGCCAGCAGCCAAGCCACAGGGGGCCATCAGCCCCAGCATTTT	CASSQATGGHQPQHF
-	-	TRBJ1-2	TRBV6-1	TGTGCCAGCAGTGTGACCTATGGCTACACCTTC	CASSVTYGYTF
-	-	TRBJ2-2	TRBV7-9	TGTGCCAGCAGCTTGGCCAGGGTTTCTCCCGGGGAGCTGTTTTTT	CASSLARVSPGELFF
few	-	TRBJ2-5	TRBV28	TGTGCCAGCAGTTTAGCTCTTCAGGAGTTAGAGACCCAGTACTTC	CASSLALQELETQYF
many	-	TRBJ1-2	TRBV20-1	TGCAGTGCCCCCCCTGACAGCTATGGCTACACCTTC	CSAPPDSYGYTF
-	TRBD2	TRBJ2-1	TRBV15	TGTGCCACCAGCAGCCTAGCGGGAGGGATCGAGTTCTTC	CATSSLAGGIEFF
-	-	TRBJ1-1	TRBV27	TGTGCCAGCAAAGTGGGCCGGAACACTGAAGCTTTCTTT	CASKVGRNTEAFF
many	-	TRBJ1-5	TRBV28	TGTGCCAGCGATGTTAGGATGTATAGCAATCAGCCCCAGCATTTT	CASDVRMYSNQPQHF
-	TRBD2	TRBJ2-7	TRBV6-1	TGTGCCAGCAAGGCTAGCGGAGTCTACGAGCAGTACTTC	CASKASGVYEQYF
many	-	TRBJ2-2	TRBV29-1	TGCAGTTACAGGGAGGGCGGGGAGCTGTTTTTT	CSYREGGELFF
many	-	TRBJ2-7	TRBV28	TGTGCCAGCAGTTTCTCCAACTACGAGCAGTACTTC	CASSFSNYEQYF
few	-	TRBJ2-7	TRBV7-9	TGTGCCAGCAGCTTAGTGCCTGGCAGATACTACGAGCAGTACTTC	CASSLVPGRYYEQYF
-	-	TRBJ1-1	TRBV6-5	TGTGCCAGCAGAAGGGCGACTGAAGCTTTCTTT	CASRRATEAFF
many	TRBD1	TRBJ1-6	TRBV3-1	TGTGCCAGCAGGACCGGGACAGGGGATTCACCCCTCCACTTT	CASRTGTGDSPLHF
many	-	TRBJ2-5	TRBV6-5	TGTGCCAGCAGTTACTCCGGATCTATGAGTGTAGGGGAGACCCAGTACTTC	CASSYSGSMSVGETQYF
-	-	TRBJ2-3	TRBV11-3	TGTGCCAGCAGCTTTCGAACGGCTGGGTCCCCAGATACGCAGTATTTT	CASSFRTAGSPDTQYF
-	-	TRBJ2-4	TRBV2	TGTGCCAGCAGCGAAGACGGATCCAAAAACATTCAGTACTTC	CASSEDGSKNIQYF
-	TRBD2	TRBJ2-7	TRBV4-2	TGTGCCAGCAGCCAAGAAACTAGCGGGGGGGAGTACTTC	CASSQETSGGEYF
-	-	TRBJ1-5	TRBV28	TGTGCCAGCAGTTTATATGGGATTTGGGATCAGCCCCAGCATTTT	CASSLYGIWDQPQHF
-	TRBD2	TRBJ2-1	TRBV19	TGTGCCAGTAGGCTAGCGGCGAGCTCCTACAATGAGCAGTTCTTC	CASRLAASSYNEQFF
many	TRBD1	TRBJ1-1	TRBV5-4	TGTGCCAGCAGGGACAGGGGGGGCACTGAAGCTTTCTTT	CASRDRGGTEAFF
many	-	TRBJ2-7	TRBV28	TGTGCCAGCAGTTTTCAGAACTACGAGCAGTACTTC	CASSFQNYEQYF
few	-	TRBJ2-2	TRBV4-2	TGTGCCAGCAGCCAAGATTCGGGAACAATCAACACCGGGGAGCTGTTTTTT	CASSQDSGTINTGELFF
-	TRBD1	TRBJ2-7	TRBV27	TGTGCCAGCAGTTCCCGAGGGGGCAGGTACGAGCAGTACTTC	CASSSRGGRYEQYF
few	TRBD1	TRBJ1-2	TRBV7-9	TGTGCCAGCAGCCCCGGGACAGGGCACAACTATGGCTACACCTTC	CASSPGTGHNYGYTF
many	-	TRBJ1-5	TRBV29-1	TGCAGCGTCGGTTCCGGAGGAAATCAGCCCCAGCATTTT	CSVGSGGNQPQHF
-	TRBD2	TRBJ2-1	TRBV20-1	TGCAGTGCCCGACCAAGTTCTAGCGGGGATTACAATGAGCAGTTCTTC	CSARPSSSGDYNEQFF
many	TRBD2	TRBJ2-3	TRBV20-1	TGCAGTGCTAGTAAAGCGGGAGGCGGGACAGATACGCAGTATTTT	CSASKAGGGTDTQYF
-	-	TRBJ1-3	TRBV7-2	TGTGCCAGCAGCTTAATACAGGGTCGGGGAAACACCATATATTTT	CASSLIQGRGNTIYF
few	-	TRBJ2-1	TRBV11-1	TGTGCCAGCAGTCCCACCCGGGTCCGGCTAGTCAATGAGCAGTTCTTC	CASSPTRVRLVNEQFF
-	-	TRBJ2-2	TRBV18	TGTGCCAGCTCGAAAGGGACACCCGGGGAGCTGTTTTTT	CASSKGTPGELFF
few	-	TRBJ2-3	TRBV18	TGTGCCAGCTCACCAATTTTAGGGACGGACACAGATACGCAGTATTTT	CASSPILGTDTDTQYF
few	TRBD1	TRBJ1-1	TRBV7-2	TGTGCCAGCAGCTATAACAGGGGGCTAGAGGAAGCTTTCTTT	CASSYNRGLEEAFF
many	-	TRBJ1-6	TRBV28	TGTGCCAGCAGTTTATGGGCAGGGGAAGATAATTCACCCCTCCACTTT	CASSLWAGEDNSPLHF
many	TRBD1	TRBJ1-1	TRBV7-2	TGTGCCAGCAGCTTCGGGACAGCCGGAGCTTTCTTT	CASSFGTAGAFF
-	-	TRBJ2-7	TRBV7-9	TGTGCCAGCAGCTTGGGAGTTCACGAGCAGTACTTC	CASSLGVHEQYF
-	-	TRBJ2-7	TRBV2	TGTGCCACCAAAAAGGGGTTTTCCTACGAGCAGTACTTC	CATKKGFSYEQYF
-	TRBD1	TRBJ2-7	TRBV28	TGTGCCAGCAGTTCGACAGGGACCTCCTACGAGCAGTACTTC	CASSSTGTSYEQYF
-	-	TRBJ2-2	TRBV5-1	TGCGCCAGCAGCTCCGGGCCAGATGGTGCCGGGGAGCTGTTTTTT	CASSSGPDGAGELFF
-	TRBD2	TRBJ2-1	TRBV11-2	TGTGCCAGCAGCTCCCCCGTAGCGGGGGGGCCTCGCAATGAGCAGTTCTTC	CASSSPVAGGPRNEQFF
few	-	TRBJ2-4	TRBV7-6	TGTGCCAGCAGCTTAGGCCCAGGACGTACCAAAAACATTCAGTACTTC	CASSLGPGRTKNIQYF
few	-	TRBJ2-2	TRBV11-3	TGTGCCAGCAGCTTAGAGTCACCCGGGGAGCTGTTTTTT	CASSLESPGELFF
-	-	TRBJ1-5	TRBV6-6	TGTGCCAGCAGTTACTCATCCGAGAGCAATCAGCCCCAGCATTTT	CASSYSSESNQPQHF
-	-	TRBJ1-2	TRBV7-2	TGTGCCAGCAGCTTATTGGCCGTTACTAACTATGGCTACACCTTC	CASSLLAVTNYGYTF